This TCR beta chain was profiled in a study of CD8+ T cells in alopecia areata. Study in general: Twice daily, treated patients received 5 to 10 mg of oral tofacitinib. Findings and limits, study-wide: Uncertainty remains about how baseline CD8+ expansion links to response, with one nonresponder.

As the sequencing template, cDNA was produced by extracting RNA and reverse transcribing it. Only in-frame clones appear in the TCRdb table, and some are missing; sequencing was by immunoSEQ multiplex PCR. In the table there are 170,000 or so clones, roughly 53% of which are singletons. Concerning this clone itself: Antigen unknown.

Treatment noted: oral pan-JAK inhibitor, 5-10 mg twice daily. Alopecia areata patients had lesional scalp punch biopsies and peripheral blood taken from them. Germline-derived CDR1 and CDR2 are SGDLS and YYNGEE. The CDR3 has 13 amino acids. With V trimmed by 5 bases and J by 6 bases, 7 bases remained unmatched. This receptor was obtained from a human donor with alopecia areata. Material: CD8+ T cells sorted from blood, obtained at week 24, from a patient treated with tofacitinib. V gene TRBV9 combines with J gene TRBJ1-2, with 7 bases aligning to TRBD1. The CDR3 protein is CASRDLTGNGYTF. The CDR3 coding sequence is TGTGCCAGCAGAGACCTGACAGGGAATGGCTACACCTTC. Complete variable domain (other parts from reference TRBV9 and TRBJ1-2): DSGVTQTPKHLITATGQRVTLRCSPRSGDLSVYWYQQSLDQGLQFLIQYYNGEERAKGNILERFSAQQFPDLHSELNLSSLELGDSALYFCASRDLTGNGYTFGSGTRLTVV.